This T cell receptor (beta chain) was retrieved from a study of molecular identifiers for immune sequencing clone quantification. Overall study findings and caveats: In CMV-specific effectors, clones above 20 copies held over 99% of molecules; naive, under 1%.

The germline V gene has CDR1 SEHNR and CDR2 FQNEAQ (reference sequence). V lost 5 bases, J lost 1 base, and 3 bases stayed unmatched. This CDR3 has 15 amino acids. This clonotype was observed many times. As yet, its antigen is unknown. TCRdb recomputed calls from the PCR reads with MiXCR, one row per CDR3 protein. The profile shows hundreds of thousands of distinct CDR3 sequences, 25% of them singletons. Based on a CD8+CD4-CCR7+CD45RA+ profile, naive CD8 T cells were sorted. The V and J genes are TRBV7-9 and TRBJ1-1; TRBD1 aligns across 11 bases. This TCR was sampled from a human donor in good health. Some libraries in this study had Jurkat cell RNA spiked in. The sample consisted of naive CD8+ T cells from blood, with Jurkat cell RNA spiked in. The sample's subset: FACS-sorted CD8+CD4-CCR7+CD45RA+ naive T cells. CDR3 residues: CASSHGQGANTEAFF. CDR3 in DNA: TGTGCCAGCAGCCACGGACAGGGGGCGAACACTGAAGCTTTCTTT.